The rows below give T cell receptor beta chains drawn from one sample of a study of blood T cell repertoires in COVID-19. Produced via immunoSEQ multiplex PCR; TCRdb's table is partial and in-frame only. This repertoire shows about 200,000 clones, 70% to 90% found once; its top ten account for 3.8%. Sample: PBMCs or T cells enriched from blood (not recorded which). The source of these receptors is a woman aged 40 to 49 with acute COVID-19. The CDR3 runs from the conserved cysteine through the conserved F or W. The order of the fields is D gene, J gene, clone size, V gene, CDR3 DNA, CDR3 protein. A D gene is named only where the DNA matches it firmly. Clone size appears in some rows only: once, few, many, or a class for an expanded clone.

D: -; J: TRBJ2-2; size: -; V: TRBV28; DNA: TGTGCCAGCAGTACTGGACTATACACCGGGGAGCTGTTTTTT; CDR3: CASSTGLYTGELFF
D: TRBD2; J: TRBJ2-7; size: -; V: TRBV10-1; DNA: TGCGCCAGCAGTGAGGTCCTAGCGGGAGTTGACGAGCAGTACTTC; CDR3: CASSEVLAGVDEQYF
D: TRBD1; J: TRBJ2-5; size: -; V: TRBV25-1; DNA: TGTGCCACTTCACGACAGGGAAGGGGAGAGACCCAGTACTTC; CDR3: CATSRQGRGETQYF
D: -; J: TRBJ1-1; size: -; V: TRBV5-5; DNA: TGTGCCAGCAGATACCTGACAGGCCTCAAGGGGACTGAAGCTTTCTTT; CDR3: CASRYLTGLKGTEAFF
D: -; J: TRBJ1-2; size: -; V: TRBV11-2; DNA: TGTGCCAGCAGCTTAGAGTCTGGGCTCTATGGCTACACCTTC; CDR3: CASSLESGLYGYTF
D: -; J: TRBJ1-5; size: once; V: TRBV3-1/TRBV3-2; DNA: TGTGCCAGCAGCCAAGCCAGGGTGGGCAATCAGCCCCAGCATTTT; CDR3: CASSQARVGNQPQHF
D: -; J: TRBJ2-1; size: -; V: TRBV11-2; DNA: TGTGCCAGCAGCCTAGCGAATGAGCAGTTCTTC; CDR3: CASSLANEQFF
D: -; J: TRBJ2-7; size: -; V: TRBV4-3; DNA: TGCGCCAGCAGCCAAGAGAGTAGTCCCGGCGGTTCCTACGAGCAGTACTTC; CDR3: CASSQESSPGGSYEQYF
D: -; J: TRBJ1-1; size: -; V: TRBV14; DNA: TGTGCCAGCAGCCAGGGAGGTACCGAAGCTTTCTTT; CDR3: CASSQGGTEAFF
D: -; J: TRBJ2-7; size: -; V: TRBV28; DNA: TGTGCCAGCAGTTTGGTACGTTTCGGCGGGGCCTACGAGCAGTACTTC; CDR3: CASSLVRFGGAYEQYF
D: -; J: TRBJ1-2; size: -; V: TRBV12-3/TRBV12-4; DNA: TGTGCCAGCAGTTCCCGGTATGGCTACACCTTC; CDR3: CASSSRYGYTF
D: TRBD1; J: TRBJ1-1; size: -; V: TRBV2; DNA: TGTGCCAGCAGTATACAGGGGGCGAACACTGAAGCTTTCTTT; CDR3: CASSIQGANTEAFF
D: -; J: TRBJ1-1; size: once; V: TRBV24-1; DNA: TGTGCCACCAGTGATTCGTCCGACAGGCTGGTAGCTTTCTTT; CDR3: CATSDSSDRLVAFF
D: TRBD2; J: TRBJ2-1; size: -; V: TRBV3-1/TRBV3-2; DNA: TGTGCCAGCGGTCCCACAGCGGGAGGGTACAATGAGCAGTTCTTC; CDR3: CASGPTAGGYNEQFF
D: TRBD2; J: TRBJ2-2; size: -; V: TRBV18; DNA: TGTGCCAGCTCACCAAGCCTAGCGGGAGGCACCGGGGAGCTGTTTTTT; CDR3: CASSPSLAGGTGELFF
D: TRBD2; J: TRBJ2-3; size: -; V: TRBV15; DNA: TGTGCCACCAGCAGAGATTTTAATGGGAGGGCGAGGGATACGCAGTATTTT; CDR3: CATSRDFNGRARDTQYF
D: TRBD1; J: TRBJ1-1; size: -; V: TRBV5-6; DNA: TGTGCCAGCAGCTGGGGACAGGGTTGGACTGAAGCTTTCTTT; CDR3: CASSWGQGWTEAFF
D: -; J: TRBJ1-1; size: -; V: TRBV28; DNA: TGTGCCAGCAGTGCGCCGAGAACGAACACTGAAGCTTTCTTT; CDR3: CASSAPRTNTEAFF
D: -; J: TRBJ2-7; size: -; V: TRBV7-9; DNA: TGTGCCAGCAGCCTACGACAGGGAGGCTCCTACGAGCAGTACTTC; CDR3: CASSLRQGGSYEQYF
D: -; J: TRBJ1-5; size: -; V: TRBV6-5; DNA: TGTGCCAGCAGGGGCCTTCTAAATCAGCCCCAGCATTTT; CDR3: CASRGLLNQPQHF
D: TRBD1; J: TRBJ2-3; size: many; V: TRBV28; DNA: TGTGCCAGCAGCCTACAGGGGGCGCGAGCAGATACGCAGTATTTT; CDR3: CASSLQGARADTQYF
D: TRBD1; J: TRBJ1-1; size: -; V: TRBV11-2; DNA: TGTGCCAGCAGCCCAGACAGGGGGAACACTGAAGCTTTCTTT; CDR3: CASSPDRGNTEAFF
D: -; J: TRBJ2-7; size: -; V: TRBV28; DNA: TGTGCCAGCAGTTTAAGGGGGTTGGGGTACGAGCAGTACTTC; CDR3: CASSLRGLGYEQYF
D: -; J: TRBJ1-1; size: once; V: TRBV28; DNA: TGTGCCAGCAGTTTTCCTCGATCAGGAATGAACACTGAAGCTTTCTTT; CDR3: CASSFPRSGMNTEAFF
D: -; J: TRBJ2-7; size: -; V: TRBV5-1; DNA: TGCGCCAGCAGCACACAGGCCCTCTCCACCTACGAGCAGTACTTC; CDR3: CASSTQALSTYEQYF
D: TRBD1; J: TRBJ1-3; size: once; V: TRBV24-1; DNA: TGTGCCACCAGCCCGGGACAGGGTGCGGCGAGCTCTGGAAACACCATATATTTT; CDR3: CATSPGQGAASSGNTIYF
D: TRBD2; J: TRBJ2-5; size: -; V: TRBV12-5; DNA: TGTGCTAGTGGTTTTAGTGGACTAGCGGGAGTAGTGGTAAAGACCCAGTACTTC; CDR3: CASGFSGLAGVVVKTQYF